This entry lists 17 T cell receptor beta chains sequenced from one sample in a study of OX40 agonist ivuxolimab in advanced cancers. Data came from immunoSEQ multiplex PCR; TCRdb stores just in-frame clones and leaves some out. The sample yields around 66,000 clones, 75% to 90% seen once. Sequenced here: CD4+ or CD8+ T cells sorted from blood, sampled in a trial of the OX40 agonist ivuxolimab. Source of these receptors: an adult with an advanced solid tumor such as melanoma, head and neck, liver or kidney cancer.

This chain links TRBV7-2 with TRBJ2-7; the D gene is possibly TRBD1 (5 bases). The germline V and J ends were trimmed by 4 bases and 6 bases, with 13 bases remaining between them. The CDR3 covers 13 residues. In germline, CDR1 is SGHTA, CDR2 FQGNSA. In DNA form, the CDR3 reads TGTGCCAGCAGCTGGGCCAGGGAACGCGAGCAGTACTTC. Amino acid sequence: CASSWAREREQYF.

This chain uses TRBV20-1 with TRBJ2-7; D perhaps matches TRBD2 (6 bases). V was clipped by 6 bases and J by 7 bases, with 13 bases between them. CDR1 is DFQATT, CDR2 SNEGSKA, per germline (reference sequence). The CDR3 spans 11 residues. CDR3 amino acids: CSATTGVEQYF. The CDR3 region has the DNA TGCAGTGCCACGACGGGGGTAGAGCAGTACTTC.

This clone was seen just once. This chain uses TRBV2 with TRBJ2-1; the match to TRBD2 covers 7 bases. From germline, CDR1 is SNHLY and CDR2 FYNNEI. This CDR3 is built from 14 residues. V lost 8 bases and J lost 6; bases outside the gene matches: 10. CDR3 DNA sequence: TGTGCCAGCGGCCGGGGGGACCTACCCAATGAGCAGTTCTTC. Translation gives CASGRGDLPNEQFF.

The V call is TRBV15, the J call TRBJ2-1, with 10 bases aligning to TRBD2. J was trimmed by 4 bases and V by 5 bases; bases with no gene match: 2. Germline-derived CDR1 and CDR2 are LNHNV and YYDKDF (reference sequence). The CDR3 runs to 14 residues. CDR3 protein: CATSRTSGYNEQFF. The CDR3 DNA sequence: TGTGCCACCAGCCGGACTAGCGGTTACAATGAGCAGTTCTTC.

The CDR3 sequence is CATQGRGGDTQYF. CDR3 in DNA: TGTGCCACCCAGGGGCGGGGGGGTGACACGCAGTATTTT. V and J are TRBV2 and TRBJ2-3, with 9 nucleotides matching TRBD2. Germline V gene sequence: CDR1 SNHLY, CDR2 FYNNEI. The CDR3 totals 13 residues. V shed 10 bases and J 9 bases; nucleotides not matched to a gene: 11.

The genes are TRBV25-1 and TRBJ1-2, with D possibly being TRBD1 (5 bases). The germline V gene encodes CDR1 MGHDK and CDR2 SYGVNS. V shed 0 bases and J shed 4 bases, with 9 bases lying between them. This CDR3 region has 14 residues. CDR3 sequence (DNA): TGTGCCAGCAGTGAATATGATGACAGCTATGGCTACACCTTC. Protein sequence: CASSEYDDSYGYTF.

V is TRBV25-1 and J is TRBJ1-1; D remains unclear. V was trimmed by 6 bases and J by 11 bases, leaving 22 bases between them. In germline, CDR1 is MGHDK, CDR2 SYGVNS. This CDR3 spans 14 amino acids. CDR3 in DNA: TGTGCCAGCAGCGCGGGGATTGGTAGCGGTTGGGCTTTCTTT. It is translated as CASSAGIGSGWAFF.

The count of this clone is one. The rearrangement joins TRBV28 to TRBJ2-7; D not resolved. V lost 4 bases to trimming and J lost 10 bases, with 20 bases between them. This CDR3 is built from 14 residues. Germline CDR1 and CDR2: MDHEN and SYDVKM. CDR3 in amino acids: CASSSEPHTHPQYF. Here the CDR3 DNA reads TGTGCCAGCAGTTCCGAACCCCACACGCACCCCCAGTACTTC. Full variable domain (outside the CDR3, taken from reference TRBV28 and TRBJ2-7): DVKVTQSSRYLVKRTGEKVFLECVQDMDHENMFWYRQDPGLGLRLIYFSYDVKMKEKGDIPEGYSVSREKKERFSLILESASTNQTSMYLCASSSEPHTHPQYFGPGTRLTVT.

The chain links TRBV5-5 to TRBJ2-7; D is possibly TRBD1 or TRBD2 (5 bases each). V lost 3 bases and J lost 4, with 5 bases in between. The germline CDR1 and CDR2 sequences are SGHKS and YYEKEE (reference sequence). CDR3 size: 11 residues. CDR3 in DNA: TGTGCCAGCAGCTGGGGGTACGAGCAGTACTTC. Encoded protein: CASSWGYEQYF.

The genes are TRBV2 and TRBJ2-5, with D maybe TRBD2 (6 bases). Looked up from germline, CDR1 is SNHLY and CDR2 is FYNNEI. CDR3 length equals 13 residues. The V end was cut by 3 bases, the J end by 6 bases, with 11 bases between. The CDR3 coding sequence is TGTGCCAGCAGTGAGGGGACTCGACAGACCCAGTACTTC. As protein: CASSEGTRQTQYF.

This rearrangement joins TRBV10-3 to TRBJ1-4, with 10 bases aligning to TRBD1. The CDR3 length is 15 residues. Germline CDR1 is ENHRY and CDR2 is SYGVKD. V gave up 7 bases and J gave up 0 bases; unmatched junction bases: 2. In DNA form, the CDR3 reads TGTGCCATCAAAGGGACAGGGGCAACTAATGAAAAACTGTTTTTT. Translation: CAIKGTGATNEKLFF.

The V gene is TRBV6-1, the J gene TRBJ1-5; D is possibly TRBD1 (6 bases). The CDR3 is 17 residues long. Trimming took 4 bases from V and 0 from J, leaving 16 bases between them. Germline-derived CDR1 and CDR2 are MNHNS and SASEGT. The CDR3: CASSATGTSYSNQPQHF. Written as DNA, the CDR3 is TGTGCCAGCAGTGCTACAGGGACCAGTTATAGCAATCAGCCCCAGCATTTT.

Of note for this clone: The identical CDR3 is also encoded by other nucleotide sequences in the sample. The chain employs TRBV27 and TRBJ1-2, with D possibly TRBD1 on 5 matching bases. Germline assignment: CDR1 MNHEY and CDR2 SMNVEV (reference sequence). The CDR3 consists of 13 residues. The ends were cut back, 5 bases at V and 5 bases at J, with 12 bases in the middle. CDR3 sequence (DNA): TGTGCCAGCAGTCCCGGGACCGGGTATGGCTACACCTTC. It translates to CASSPGTGYGYTF.

With respect to this clone: The same CDR3 also results from other DNA sequences found in this sample. The chain carries TRBV27 and TRBJ1-2; D unresolved. The germline V and J ends were trimmed by 3 bases and 4 bases, with 12 bases remaining between them. Germline assignment: CDR1 MNHEY and CDR2 SMNVEV (reference sequence). This CDR3 region has 14 residues. As DNA, the CDR3 is TGTGCCAGCAGTTTGGGCGGATACCCCTATGGCTACACCTTC. It translates to CASSLGGYPYGYTF.

The chain is built from TRBV29-1 and TRBJ1-1; unclear D gene. The CDR3 consists of 11 residues. The germline V gene encodes CDR1 SQVTM and CDR2 ANQGSEA. V lost 4 bases and J 1 base, leaving 4 bases between the germline ends. The CDR3 spells CSVGENTEAFF. The CDR3 nucleotides are TGCAGCGTTGGAGAGAACACTGAAGCTTTCTTT.

The chain links TRBV4-1 to TRBJ2-7, with TRBD2 matching 7 bases. CDR1 MGHRA and CDR2 YSYEKL come from the germline V gene. V trimming: 3 bases; J trimming: 7 bases; junction bases outside the gene matches: 12. The CDR3 extends over 15 amino acids. The CDR3 DNA reads as TGCGCCAGCAGCCAGGGTGGTACCGGGCGGGGGGAGCAGTACTTC. Protein: CASSQGGTGRGEQYF.

The chain couples TRBV6-1 to TRBJ2-3; D is perhaps TRBD1 or TRBD2 (6 bases each). Germline V CDR1 and CDR2: MNHNS, SASEGT. The CDR3 loop spans 13 amino acids. V gave up 8 bases and J gave up 3 bases, with 12 bases separating them. The CDR3 DNA follows: TGTGCCAGCGGGGGGCTGGTAACAGATACGCAGTATTTT. Translation gives CASGGLVTDTQYF.